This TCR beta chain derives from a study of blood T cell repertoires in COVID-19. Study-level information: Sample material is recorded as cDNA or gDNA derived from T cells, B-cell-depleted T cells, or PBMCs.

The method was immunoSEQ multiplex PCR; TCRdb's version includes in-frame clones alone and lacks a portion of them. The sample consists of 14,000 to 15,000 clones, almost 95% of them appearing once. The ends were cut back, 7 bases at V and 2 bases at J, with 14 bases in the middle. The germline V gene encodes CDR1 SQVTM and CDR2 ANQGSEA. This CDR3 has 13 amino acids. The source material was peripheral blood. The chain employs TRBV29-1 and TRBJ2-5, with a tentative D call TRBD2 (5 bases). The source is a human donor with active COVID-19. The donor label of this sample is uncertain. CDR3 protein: CSGLDEGQETQYF. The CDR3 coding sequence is TGCAGCGGCTTGGACGAGGGACAAGAGACCCAGTACTTC.